Presented here are 24 T cell receptor beta chains from one specimen sequenced in a study of T cell responses to AZD1222 COVID-19 vaccine. Measured with immunoSEQ multiplex PCR; TCRdb has only the in-frame clones, and not every one. The sample records about 72,000 clones, nearly 90% being singletons. The sample here was peripheral blood, taken 28 days after the second AZD1222 dose. These receptors originate from an adult who received the AZD1222 COVID-19 vaccine.

The V and J genes are TRBV19 and TRBJ2-5; D gene unclear. The V gene lost 4 bases and the J gene lost 4 bases, with 16 bases spanning the gap. The CDR3 runs 15 residues. Per germline, CDR1 LNHDA and CDR2 SQIVND (reference sequence). The chain's CDR3 is CASSTPSDSSETQYF. CDR3 bases: TGTGCCAGTAGTACCCCGTCTGATAGTTCAGAGACCCAGTACTTC.

The chain employs TRBV12-5 and TRBJ1-2, with 10 bases lining up with TRBD1. Trimming at V came to 1 base and at J to 2 bases, leaving 4 bases not matched to a gene. Germline loops: CDR1 LGHNT, CDR2 FRNRAP. The CDR3 is 16 residues long. CDR3 residues: CASGLGPDRGNYGYTF. In DNA, the CDR3 is TGTGCTAGTGGTTTGGGCCCGGACAGGGGGAACTATGGCTACACCTTC.

The chain joins TRBV7-3 to TRBJ2-2; 10 bases agree with TRBD1. The length of the CDR3 is 15 residues. CDR1 is SGHTA, CDR2 FQGTGA, per germline. Trimming at V came to 5 bases and at J to 4 bases, leaving 4 bases not matched to a gene. CDR3 residues: CASSHGTGATGELFF. The CDR3 nucleotides read TGTGCCAGCAGCCACGGGACAGGGGCCACCGGGGAGCTGTTTTTT.

This clone was observed a few times. The chain combines TRBV28 with TRBJ2-7, with 9 bases that match TRBD1. Germline V lookup: CDR1 MDHEN, CDR2 SYDVKM. The V segment lost 7 bases and the J segment 4 bases; nucleotides outside the gene matches: 8. The CDR3 runs 14 residues. The CDR3 bases are TGTGCCAGCACCGGGGAGGACAGGGGTTACGAGCAGTACTTC. This gives the protein CASTGEDRGYEQYF.

This clone was counted only a few times. The chain couples TRBV5-1 to TRBJ2-1, with no clear D. Deletions cut 1 base from V and 0 bases from J, with 5 bases between. Germline V lookup: CDR1 SGHRS, CDR2 YFSETQ. The CDR3 spans 14 residues. As DNA, the CDR3 is TGCGCCAGCAGCTTGATTAGCTCCTACAATGAGCAGTTCTTC. This encodes CASSLISSYNEQFF.

In this sample, this clone turned up once. The chain couples TRBV19 to TRBJ2-1, with 8 nucleotides matching TRBD2. The CDR3 length is 18 residues. The germline gives CDR1 LNHDA, CDR2 SQIVND (reference sequence). After removal of 3 bases from V and 7 bases from J, the junction contained 17 bases not matched to a gene. The CDR3 DNA reads as TGTGCCAGTAGTATGGATCCCCTCCAACTAGCGGCAGATAATGAGCAGTTCTTC. Translating gives CASSMDPLQLAADNEQFF.

This sequence joins TRBV4-3 and TRBJ2-1, with unresolved D. Germline loops: CDR1 LGHNA, CDR2 YSLEER. The CDR3 is made up of 15 amino acids. V was cut by 6 bases and J by 2 bases, with 14 bases left in between. Here the CDR3 DNA reads TGCGCCAGCAGTAAAGGCGAGCAACCCTACAATGAGCAGTTCTTC. This sequence encodes CASSKGEQPYNEQFF.

The V call is TRBV11-2, the J call TRBJ1-4; D might be TRBD1 (6 bases). Looked up from germline, CDR1 is SGHAT and CDR2 is FQNNGV. V gave up 5 bases and J gave up 0 bases, with 13 bases separating them. The CDR3 runs to 16 residues. The CDR3 here is CASSALYRATNEKLFF. The CDR3 coding sequence is TGTGCCAGCAGCGCCCTCTACAGGGCAACTAATGAAAAACTGTTTTTT.

The chain couples TRBV5-1 to TRBJ1-1, with D unresolved. This CDR3 region has 15 residues. Trimming removed 0 bases from V and 1 base from J, with 10 bases in between. CDR1 is SGHRS and CDR2 is YFSETQ in the germline V gene. The CDR3 sequence is CASSLDGRGNTEAFF. In DNA, the CDR3 is TGCGCCAGCAGCTTGGATGGGAGAGGGAACACTGAAGCTTTCTTT.

V usage is TRBV2 and J usage is TRBJ2-7; D call uncertain. Germline V CDR1 and CDR2: SNHLY, FYNNEI. Trimming removed 8 bases from V and 0 bases from J, with 8 bases in between. The CDR3 contains 12 residues. CDR3 DNA: TGTGCCAGCCAAGGTTTCTCCTACGAGCAGTACTTC. Translating gives CASQGFSYEQYF. Full variable domain (rest looked up from reference TRBV2 and TRBJ2-7): EPEVTQTPSHQVTQMGQEVILRCVPISNHLYFYWYRQILGQKVEFLVSFYNNEISEKSEIFDDQFSVERPDGSNFTLKIRSTKLEDSAMYFCASQGFSYEQYFGPGTRLTVT.

This chain uses TRBV9 with TRBJ1-2; 7 bases are shared with TRBD1. Per germline, CDR1 SGDLS and CDR2 YYNGEE. The CDR3 sequence is 15 residues long. Germline trimming cut 3 bases from V and 4 bases from J; bases unmatched to any gene: 9. CDR3 residues: CASSALTGVSYGYTF. The CDR3 DNA reads as TGTGCCAGCAGCGCTCTAACAGGGGTTAGCTATGGCTACACCTTC.

Here the CDR3 DNA reads TGTGCTAGTGGTTTGCCGTCTTCTGAAGCTTTCTTT. Translation gives CASGLPSSEAFF. V gene TRBV12-5 combines with J gene TRBJ1-1; D gene unclear. The V gene's germline CDR1 is LGHNT and CDR2 FRNRAP. CDR3 length: 12 amino acids. Trimming left V 2 bases short and J 6 bases short, with 7 bases between.

The chain couples TRBV19 to TRBJ2-7; tentatively, D is TRBD1 (5 bases). V lost 3 bases, J lost 3 bases, and 15 bases lay in between. The length of the CDR3 is 15 residues. Germline CDR1 is LNHDA and CDR2 is SQIVND (reference sequence). DNA of the CDR3: TGTGCCAGTAGTATTCGGTCAGGGCGCCACTACGAGCAGTACTTC. Its translation: CASSIRSGRHYEQYF.

This chain connects TRBV10-3 to TRBJ2-1; D not resolved. Germline CDR1 is ENHRY and CDR2 is SYGVKD. Trimming shortened V by 4 bases and J by 5 bases, and 6 bases separated the two germline ends. The CDR3 consists of 12 residues. The CDR3 here is CAISGAHNEQFF. The CDR3 bases are TGTGCCATCAGTGGCGCTCACAATGAGCAGTTCTTC.

This sequence joins TRBV7-2 and TRBJ1-5, with no clear D. The V end was cut by 4 bases, the J end by 4 bases, with 5 bases between. CDR3 length: 12 residues. Germline CDR1 SGHTA, CDR2 FQGNSA. CDR3 in amino acids: CASSYSNQPQHF. The DNA for the CDR3 is TGTGCCAGCAGCTACTCGAATCAGCCCCAGCATTTT.

In this sample, this clone turned up once. The chain carries TRBV19 and TRBJ2-1; TRBD2 aligns across 13 bases. After removal of 1 base from V and 9 bases from J, the junction contained 18 bases not matched to a gene. Per the germline V gene, CDR1 is LNHDA and CDR2 is SQIVND (reference sequence). The CDR3 has 20 amino acids. CDR3 nucleotide sequence: TGTGCCAGTAGTATAGGGACCTCCGGACAGATGGGACTAGCGGGACCTGAGCAGTTCTTC. Translating it yields CASSIGTSGQMGLAGPEQFF.

The V call is TRBV7-9, the J call TRBJ1-1; TRBD1 is a possible D gene (5 bases). The germline V gene encodes CDR1 SEHNR and CDR2 FQNEAQ (reference sequence). Trimming took off 4 bases at V and 5 bases at J, with 14 bases between the two ends. The CDR3 is made up of 14 amino acids. As DNA, the CDR3 is TGTGCCAGCAGCTCCCCGTTAGGGGTAACTGAAGCTTTCTTT. Translated: CASSSPLGVTEAFF. The entire variable domain, with the rest obtained from reference TRBV7-9 and TRBJ1-1, is as follows: DTGVSQNPRHKITKRGQNVTFRCDPISEHNRLYWYRQTLGQGPEFLTYFQNEAQLEKSRLLSDRFSAERPKGSFSTLEIQRTEQGDSAMYLCASSSPLGVTEAFFGQGTRLTVV.

The chain carries TRBV29-1 and TRBJ1-4, with D perhaps matching TRBD1 (5 bases). Germline CDR1 and CDR2: SQVTM and ANQGSEA. Trimming took 4 bases from V and 8 from J, leaving 17 bases between them. The CDR3 spans 14 residues. CDR3 loop: CSVGGNPAGEKLFF. The CDR3 DNA sequence: TGCAGCGTTGGGGGCAACCCCGCCGGGGAAAAACTGTTTTTT. Full variable domain (outside the CDR3, taken from reference TRBV29-1 and TRBJ1-4): SAVISQKPSRDICQRGTSLTIQCQVDSQVTMMFWYRQQPGQSLTLIATANQGSEATYESGFVIDKFPISRPNLTFSTLTVSNMSPEDSSIYLCSVGGNPAGEKLFFGSGTQLSVL.

The DNA for the CDR3 is TGTGCCTCCCTACCGGGACAGGATAATGAAAAACTGTTTTTT. Translated, it gives CASLPGQDNEKLFF. This chain connects TRBV7-9 to TRBJ1-4; 8 nucleotides align to TRBD1. The CDR3 sequence is 14 residues long. The V and J ends lost 11 bases and 4 bases, in that order; junction bases with no gene match: 9. Looked up from germline, CDR1 is SEHNR and CDR2 is FQNEAQ (reference sequence).

The rearrangement uses TRBV19 and TRBJ1-1; TRBD1 might be the D (5 bases). Germline loops: CDR1 LNHDA, CDR2 SQIVND (reference sequence). The CDR3 runs 13 residues. Trimming took off 4 bases at V and 11 bases at J, with 17 bases between the two ends. The CDR3 sequence: CASSSGTLFGAFF. CDR3 bases: TGTGCCAGTAGTAGCGGGACCCTTTTTGGGGCTTTCTTT.

The chain combines TRBV21-1 with TRBJ2-7. TRBV21-1 is described as a pseudogene. This CDR3 contains 15 residues. The DNA of the CDR3 is TGTGCCAGCAGCAAAGTGACGGCATCAGACTACGAGCAGTACTTC. Encoded protein: CASSKVTASDYEQYF.

The V call is TRBV5-1, the J call TRBJ2-5; D not certain. Trimming shortened V by 5 bases and J by 5 bases, and 13 bases separated the two germline ends. Germline-derived CDR1 and CDR2 are SGHRS and YFSETQ. This CDR3 contains 13 residues. The DNA for the CDR3 is TGCGCCAGCAGTGTAGATTCCTCGGAGACCCAGTACTTC. Translation gives CASSVDSSETQYF.

The rearrangement joins TRBV21-1 to TRBJ2-1; the tabulated D call, TRBD1, remains unverified against the DNA. TRBV21-1 is a pseudogene. The CDR3 spans 16 residues. The CDR3 sequence: CASSKVVKGQGNEQFF. The CDR3 DNA follows: TGTGCCAGCAGCAAAGTGGTAAAGGGGCAGGGTAATGAGCAGTTCTTC.

V and J are TRBV11-2 and TRBJ2-1; D is uncertain. The CDR3 consists of 16 residues. V shed 4 bases and J shed 0 bases, with 13 bases lying between them. Germline values: CDR1 SGHAT, CDR2 FQNNGV. This CDR3 is CASSSPTLSSYNEQFF. The CDR3 DNA follows: TGTGCCAGCAGCTCCCCCACTTTGAGCTCCTACAATGAGCAGTTCTTC.